The 30 T cell receptor beta chains below come from one sample, sequenced in a study of lymphopenia after photon versus proton radiotherapy. Assay used: immunoSEQ multiplex PCR; TCRdb lists only in-frame clones, some missing. The table lists more than 20,000 clones, around 86% of them singletons. The sample here was peripheral blood, taken from a patient treated with photon-based radiotherapy. These receptors all come from a woman between 50 and 59 years old with pancreatic cancer.

As concerns this clone: Germline and junction disagree at one end, which may indicate a read error. The chain uses TRBV5-1 and TRBJ2-2, with D unclear. CDR1 is SGHRS, CDR2 YFSETQ, per germline. The CDR3 runs to 17 residues. The CDR3 spells CASSLVVGQTYTGELFF. The CDR3 bases are TGCGCCAGCAGTTTGGTCGTGGGCCAGACTTACACCGGGGAGCTGTTTTTT.

V is TRBV2 and J is TRBJ1-1, with D tentatively TRBD1 (5 bases). Germline V gene data show CDR1 as SNHLY and CDR2 as FYNNEI. The CDR3 contains 14 residues. V lost 3 bases and J lost 0, with 8 bases in between. Here the CDR3 reads CASSERQLNTEAFF. CDR3 nucleotide sequence: TGTGCCAGCAGTGAGCGACAGCTGAACACTGAAGCTTTCTTT.

The CDR3 loop reads CASSPGQSGEQYF. For the CDR3, the DNA is TGTGCCAGCAGCCCGGGACAGTCTGGTGAGCAGTACTTC. The J gene is TRBJ2-7, the V gene TRBV7-8; 7 nucleotides agree with TRBD1. Germline V gene lookup returns CDR1 SGHVS and CDR2 FQNEAQ. The CDR3 sequence is 13 residues long. The junction had 8 bases not matched to a gene; V was cut back by 5 bases and J by 7 bases.

The chain recombines TRBV7-6 with TRBJ1-2; D is unclear. Germline CDR1 is SGHVS and CDR2 is FNYEAQ. V lost 5 bases, J lost 8 bases, and 18 bases lay in between. This CDR3 region has 14 residues. In DNA, the CDR3 is TGTGCCAGCAGCCCCGGGGTCGGGGAACTGGGCTACACCTTC. Translation: CASSPGVGELGYTF. The complete variable domain, with remaining parts taken from reference TRBV7-6 and TRBJ1-2, reads GAGVSQSPRYKVTKRGQDVALRCDPISGHVSLYWYRQALGQGPEFLTYFNYEAQQDKSGLPNDRFSAERPEGSISTLTIQRTEQRDSAMYRCASSPGVGELGYTFGSGTRLTVV.

The genes are TRBV9 and TRBJ2-1; no definite D call. Germline V lookup: CDR1 SGDLS, CDR2 YYNGEE. The CDR3 consists of 13 residues. Trimming pared 3 bases from V and 7 bases from J, leaving 11 bases between. The CDR3 here is CASSALGVNEQFF. The CDR3 DNA reads TGTGCCAGCAGCGCCCTAGGAGTTAATGAGCAGTTCTTC.

The genes are TRBV28 and TRBJ1-1, with no clear D. This CDR3 contains 16 residues. CDR1 and CDR2 from the germline V gene are MDHEN and SYDVKM. The V gene lost 6 bases and the J gene lost 5 bases, with 22 bases spanning the gap. This CDR3 is CASSPWEGRRITEAFF. Here the CDR3 DNA reads TGTGCCAGCAGCCCCTGGGAGGGCCGCAGGATTACTGAAGCTTTCTTT.

This chain joins TRBV11-3 and TRBJ2-1; D gene ambiguous. The V and J ends lost 0 bases and 6 bases respectively, with 15 bases between them. The germline V gene has CDR1 SGHNT and CDR2 YENEEA. The CDR3 runs to 16 residues. The CDR3, as DNA: TGTGCCAGCAGCTTAGATACAGTGCCTTCCAGCAATGAGCAGTTCTTC. Translated, it gives CASSLDTVPSSNEQFF.

The V gene is TRBV7-2, the J gene TRBJ2-7, with D possibly TRBD2 on 6 matching bases. This CDR3 is 15 amino acids long. Germline lookup yields CDR1 SGHTA and CDR2 FQGNSA. V was pared by 1 base and J by 4 bases, with 14 bases between. The CDR3: CASSLEGGAGYEQYF. DNA for the CDR3: TGTGCCAGCAGCTTAGAAGGCGGGGCCGGGTACGAGCAGTACTTC.

The chain has TRBV4-3 and TRBJ2-7; no firm D call. CDR1 is LGHNA, CDR2 YSLEER, per germline. Trimming stripped 0 bases from V and 4 bases from J, with 10 bases between. The CDR3 loop spans 14 amino acids. CDR3 sequence (DNA): TGCGCCAGCAGCCAAGAAACCCTCGGGTACGAGCAGTACTTC. Translated, it gives CASSQETLGYEQYF.

On this clone itself: One junction end disagrees with the germline gene, perhaps due to a read error. The chain is built from TRBV29-1 and TRBJ1-1; maybe TRBD1 (6 bases). CDR3 length: 14 amino acids. Germline CDR1 is SQVTM and CDR2 is ANQGSEA. The CDR3, as DNA: TGCAGCGTCGAAGGAAAACAGGGCTTCCATGAAGCTTTCTTT. Translated: CSVEGKQGFHEAFF.

The V gene is TRBV29-1, the J gene TRBJ2-2, with 8 bases aligning to TRBD2. J gave up 3 bases and V 4 bases, and 10 bases lay outside the gene matches. The CDR3 contains 16 residues. The germline CDR1 and CDR2 sequences are SQVTM and ANQGSEA. The CDR3 protein is CSVVLSTGGDTGELFF. The CDR3, as DNA: TGCAGCGTTGTTCTTTCCACGGGAGGGGACACCGGGGAGCTGTTTTTT.

Only a few counts were recorded for this clone. This chain links TRBV19 with TRBJ2-1, with TRBD2 matching over 9 bases. V gave up 5 bases and J gave up 5 bases; unmatched junction bases: 10. This CDR3 contains 16 residues. Germline CDR1 and CDR2: LNHDA and SQIVND (reference sequence). DNA of the CDR3: TGTGCCAGTAGTCAACTCTCTAGCGGGATTCACAATGAGCAGTTCTTC. Translation gives CASSQLSSGIHNEQFF.

This chain connects TRBV19 to TRBJ2-7, with D uncertain. Trimming left V 4 bases short and J 5 bases short, with 12 bases between. Germline lookup yields CDR1 LNHDA and CDR2 SQIVND (reference sequence). This CDR3 has 13 amino acids. CDR3 DNA sequence: TGTGCCAGTAGTAACTTTGGACGGGACGAGCAGTACTTC. Its translation: CASSNFGRDEQYF.

The chain employs TRBV5-1 and TRBJ2-3, with 8 bases identical to TRBD2. This CDR3 region has 14 residues. V shed 3 bases, J shed 4 bases, and the junction held 4 bases outside the gene matches. CDR1 SGHRS and CDR2 YFSETQ come from the germline V gene. As DNA, the CDR3 is TGCGCCAGCAGCTCGCCGGGAGGGCCAGATACGCAGTATTTT. Protein sequence: CASSSPGGPDTQYF.

The J gene is TRBJ1-5, the V gene TRBV9; D call uncertain. Trimming took off 4 bases at V and 7 bases at J, with 24 bases between the two ends. The CDR3 is 17 residues long. CDR1 is SGDLS, CDR2 YYNGEE, per germline. The CDR3 here is CASSPSGATWDIQPQHF. The CDR3 DNA follows: TGTGCCAGCAGCCCCTCCGGAGCGACCTGGGATATACAGCCCCAGCATTTT.

The chain links TRBV19 to TRBJ2-7; D possibly uses TRBD1 or TRBD2 (5 bases each). Germline CDR1 is LNHDA and CDR2 is SQIVND (reference sequence). V was clipped by 3 bases and J by 3 bases, with 9 bases between them. The CDR3 is 13 amino acids. For the CDR3, the DNA is TGTGCCAGTAGTATGAGGGGTTACTACGAGCAGTACTTC. Translated: CASSMRGYYEQYF.

The V gene is TRBV29-1, the J gene TRBJ2-7, with a weak D call TRBD1 (5 bases). Trimming shortened V by 5 bases and J by 3 bases, and 17 bases separated the two germline ends. This CDR3 region has 14 residues. CDR1 and CDR2 (germline): SQVTM, ANQGSEA. The DNA for the CDR3 is TGCAGCGTTTTTATCGACAGTGGCCTCTACGAGCAGTACTTC. Protein sequence: CSVFIDSGLYEQYF.

CDR3 in DNA: TGTGCCAGCAGCACGACAGGGGGCGTTAGTGAAAAACTGTTTTTT. Translation gives CASSTTGGVSEKLFF. The V and J genes are TRBV9 and TRBJ1-4; TRBD1 agrees at 10 bases. Germline loops: CDR1 SGDLS, CDR2 YYNGEE. V gave up 4 bases and J gave up 7 bases; unmatched junction bases: 7. The CDR3 loop spans 15 amino acids.

The chain has TRBV7-2 and TRBJ2-3, with unresolved D. Trimming removed 0 bases at V and 3 bases at J, with 7 bases between. The CDR3 extends over 14 amino acids. From germline, CDR1 is SGHTA and CDR2 FQGNSA. The CDR3 region is CASSLASRTDTQYF. The CDR3, as DNA: TGTGCCAGCAGCTTAGCTAGCAGGACAGATACGCAGTATTTT.

The chain is built from TRBV11-2 and TRBJ2-5, with unresolved D. The CDR3 runs to 13 residues. Trimming pared 5 bases from V and 7 bases from J, leaving 14 bases between. Germline loops: CDR1 SGHAT, CDR2 FQNNGV. The CDR3 DNA is TGTGCCAGCAGCCCTTCGTCTTCGGTGACCCAGTACTTC. It yields the protein CASSPSSSVTQYF.

The V and J genes are TRBV30 and TRBJ1-5, with unresolved D. The CDR3 spans 13 residues. Germline V gene data show CDR1 as GTSNPN and CDR2 as SVGIG (reference sequence). Trimming pared 0 bases from V and 5 bases from J, leaving 8 bases between. CDR3 in DNA: TGTGCCTGGAGTGTAGGCCCGGATCAGCCCCAGCATTTT. Translating it yields CAWSVGPDQPQHF.

The chain combines TRBV9 with TRBJ1-2; D is unclear. Trimming stripped 0 bases from V and 4 bases from J, with 13 bases between. The CDR3 is made up of 15 amino acids. Germline values: CDR1 SGDLS, CDR2 YYNGEE. The CDR3 bases are TGTGCCAGCAGCGTAGGTCAAGGGCCCCGCTATGGCTACACCTTC. Protein: CASSVGQGPRYGYTF.

The rearrangement uses TRBV10-3 and TRBJ1-5; weak D call: TRBD1 (5 bases). Germline V gene data show CDR1 as ENHRY and CDR2 as SYGVKD. This CDR3 region has 15 residues. V was shortened by 5 bases and J by 0 bases, with 11 bases between the two germline ends. The CDR3 bases are TGTGCCATCAGTTTAGGGGACCCTAGCAATCAGCCCCAGCATTTT. Translating gives CAISLGDPSNQPQHF.

As concerns this clone: Other DNA sequences from this sample encode an identical CDR3 as well. The chain carries TRBV18 and TRBJ2-7; a weak D match, TRBD2 (6 bases). The CDR3 consists of 16 residues. Germline V lookup: CDR1 KGHSH, CDR2 LQKENI. V lost 4 bases and J 0 bases, leaving 16 bases between the germline ends. CDR3 DNA sequence: TGTGCCAGCTCACTTACCGGGACTTCCAGCTCCTACGAGCAGTACTTC. Amino acid sequence: CASSLTGTSSSYEQYF.

The chain has TRBV7-2 and TRBJ2-3, with TRBD2 as a possible D gene (5 bases). V was shortened by 5 bases and J by 4 bases, with 10 bases between the two germline ends. Germline V gives CDR1 SGHTA, CDR2 FQGNSA. The CDR3 sequence is 13 residues long. The CDR3 sequence is CASSTDLSDTQYF. The CDR3 DNA reads as TGTGCCAGCAGCACGGACTTGTCAGATACGCAGTATTTT.

This chain uses TRBV29-1 with TRBJ2-1; 14 positions match TRBD2. There are 17 residues in the CDR3. Trimming cost V 3 bases and J 8 bases; bases outside gene matches: 12. CDR1 is SQVTM, CDR2 ANQGSEA, per germline. The CDR3 region is CSVEGRAGTSGSYEQFF. The CDR3 DNA reads as TGCAGCGTTGAGGGCAGGGCCGGGACTAGCGGGAGCTATGAGCAGTTCTTC.

This chain uses TRBV6-5 with TRBJ2-1; 7 nucleotides align to TRBD1. V lost 6 bases, J lost 6 bases, and 11 bases stayed unmatched. There are 15 residues in the CDR3. CDR1 is MNHEY, CDR2 SVGAGI, per germline. The CDR3 reads CASSVRQGKTNEQFF. The CDR3 DNA is TGTGCCAGCAGCGTACGACAGGGAAAGACCAATGAGCAGTTCTTC.

V gene TRBV5-1 combines with J gene TRBJ1-1, with D maybe TRBD1 (5 bases). The V end lost 0 bases, the J end lost 0 bases, and 9 bases lay between the germline ends. The CDR3 totals 15 residues. The germline V gene has CDR1 SGHRS and CDR2 YFSETQ. DNA of the CDR3: TGCGCCAGCAGCTTGGCAGGGACCATGAACACTGAAGCTTTCTTT. Translation gives CASSLAGTMNTEAFF.

Concerning this clone itself: A read error may produce the germline difference seen at one junction end. This chain uses TRBV11-1 with TRBJ2-5, with D tentatively TRBD1 or TRBD2 (5 bases each). Germline assignment: CDR1 SGHAT and CDR2 FQDESV (reference sequence). The CDR3 sequence is 14 residues long. The CDR3 nucleotides read TGTGCCAGCAGCTTAGGAAGAAGTGGGGGACCGGGAAACTTC. It specifies CASSLGRSGGPGNF.

Note on this clone: The same CDR3 can be traced to other DNA sequences in this sample. The rearrangement joins TRBV10-3 to TRBJ2-3; 8 nucleotides match TRBD2. The germline CDR1 and CDR2 sequences are ENHRY and SYGVKD. The ends lost 4 bases at V and 0 bases at J; junction bases unmatched: 0. This CDR3 comprises 14 residues. This CDR3 reads CAISGTSSTDTQYF. As DNA, the CDR3 is TGTGCCATCAGTGGGACTAGCAGCACAGATACGCAGTATTTT.